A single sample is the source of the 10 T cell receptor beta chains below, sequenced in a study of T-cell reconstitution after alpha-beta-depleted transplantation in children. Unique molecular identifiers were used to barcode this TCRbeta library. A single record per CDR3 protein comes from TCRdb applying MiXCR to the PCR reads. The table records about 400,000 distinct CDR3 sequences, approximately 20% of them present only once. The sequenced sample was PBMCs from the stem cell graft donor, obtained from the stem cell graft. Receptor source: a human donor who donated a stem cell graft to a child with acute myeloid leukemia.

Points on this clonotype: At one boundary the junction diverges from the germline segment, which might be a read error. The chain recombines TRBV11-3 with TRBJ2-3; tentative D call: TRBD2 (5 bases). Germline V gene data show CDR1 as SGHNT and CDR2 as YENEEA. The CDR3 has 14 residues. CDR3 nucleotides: TGTGCCAGCAGCTGGGCCACTCTGGGAGATACACAGTATTTT. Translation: CASSWATLGDTQYF.

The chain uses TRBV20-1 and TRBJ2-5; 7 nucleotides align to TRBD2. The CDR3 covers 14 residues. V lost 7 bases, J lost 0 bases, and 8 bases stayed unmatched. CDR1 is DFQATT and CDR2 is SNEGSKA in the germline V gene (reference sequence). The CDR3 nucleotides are TGCAGTGGCTGGGCGGGAGCGAACCAAGAGACCCAGTACTTC. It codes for CSGWAGANQETQYF.

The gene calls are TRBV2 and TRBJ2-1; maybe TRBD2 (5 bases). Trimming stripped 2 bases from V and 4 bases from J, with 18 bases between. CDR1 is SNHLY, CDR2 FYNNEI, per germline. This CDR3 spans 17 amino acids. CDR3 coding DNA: TGTGCCAGCAGTGAAATTGACCCATACTCGGGATACAATGAGCAGTTCTTC. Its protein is CASSEIDPYSGYNEQFF.

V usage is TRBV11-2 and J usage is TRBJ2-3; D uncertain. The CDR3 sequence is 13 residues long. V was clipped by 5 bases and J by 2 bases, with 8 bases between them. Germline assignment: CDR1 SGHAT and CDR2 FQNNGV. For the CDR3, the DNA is TGTGCCAGCAGCCCCGTAGCCACAGATACGCAGTATTTT. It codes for CASSPVATDTQYF.

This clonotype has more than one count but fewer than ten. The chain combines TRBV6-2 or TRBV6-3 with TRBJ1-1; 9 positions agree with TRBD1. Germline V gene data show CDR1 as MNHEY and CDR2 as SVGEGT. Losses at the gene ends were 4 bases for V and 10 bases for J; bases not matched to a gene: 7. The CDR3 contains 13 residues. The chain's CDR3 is CASSLDRGIRAFF. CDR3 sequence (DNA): TGTGCCAGCAGTTTGGACAGGGGCATCAGAGCTTTCTTT.

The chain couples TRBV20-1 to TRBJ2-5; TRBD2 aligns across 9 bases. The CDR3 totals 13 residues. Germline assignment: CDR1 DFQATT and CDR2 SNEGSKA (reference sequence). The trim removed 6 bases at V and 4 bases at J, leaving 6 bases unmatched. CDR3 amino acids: CSARGRARETQYF. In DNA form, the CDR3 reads TGCAGTGCACGCGGGAGGGCGAGAGAGACCCAGTACTTC.

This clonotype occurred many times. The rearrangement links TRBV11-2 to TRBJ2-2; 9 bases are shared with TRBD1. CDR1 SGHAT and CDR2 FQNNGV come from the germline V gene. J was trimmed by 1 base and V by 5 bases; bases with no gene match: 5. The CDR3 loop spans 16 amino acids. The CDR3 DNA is TGTGCCAGCAGCATTTACAGGGGGCAGAACACCGGGGAGCTGTTTTTT. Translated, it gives CASSIYRGQNTGELFF.

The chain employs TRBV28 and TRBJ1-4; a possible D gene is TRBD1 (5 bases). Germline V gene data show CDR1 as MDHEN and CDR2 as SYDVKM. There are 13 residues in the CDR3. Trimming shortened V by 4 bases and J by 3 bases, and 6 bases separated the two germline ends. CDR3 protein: CASSWGANEKLFF. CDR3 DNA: TGTGCCAGCAGTTGGGGCGCTAATGAAAAACTGTTTTTT. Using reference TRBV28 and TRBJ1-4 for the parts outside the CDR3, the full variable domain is DVKVTQSSRYLVKRTGEKVFLECVQDMDHENMFWYRQDPGLGLRLIYFSYDVKMKEKGDIPEGYSVSREKKERFSLILESASTNQTSMYLCASSWGANEKLFFGSGTQLSVL.

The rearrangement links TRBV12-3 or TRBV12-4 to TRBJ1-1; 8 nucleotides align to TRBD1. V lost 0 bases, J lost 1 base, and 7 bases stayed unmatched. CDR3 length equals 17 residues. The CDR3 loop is CASSLARRGRGNTEAFF. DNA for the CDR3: TGTGCCAGCAGTTTAGCGCGCAGGGGGCGAGGGAACACTGAAGCTTTCTTT.

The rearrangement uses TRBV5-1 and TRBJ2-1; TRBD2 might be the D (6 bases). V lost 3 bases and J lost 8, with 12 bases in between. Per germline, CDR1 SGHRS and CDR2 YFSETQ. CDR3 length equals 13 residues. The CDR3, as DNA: TGCGCCAGCAGCTCGGACTGGAGGGATGAGCAGTTCTTC. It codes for CASSSDWRDEQFF.